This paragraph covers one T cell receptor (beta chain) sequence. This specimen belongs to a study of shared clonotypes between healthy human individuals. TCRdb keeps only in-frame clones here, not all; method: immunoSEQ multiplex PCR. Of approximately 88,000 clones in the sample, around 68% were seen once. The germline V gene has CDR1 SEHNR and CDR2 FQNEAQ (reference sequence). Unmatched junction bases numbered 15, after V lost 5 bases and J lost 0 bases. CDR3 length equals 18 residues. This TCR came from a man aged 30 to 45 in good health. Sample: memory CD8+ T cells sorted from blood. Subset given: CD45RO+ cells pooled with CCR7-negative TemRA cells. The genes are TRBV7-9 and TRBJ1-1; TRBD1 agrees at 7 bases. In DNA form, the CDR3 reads TGTGCCAGCAGCGGCCGCCAGGGACAGCTCGGGATGAACACTGAAGCTTTCTTT. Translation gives CASSGRQGQLGMNTEAFF.